The clone carrying this T cell receptor beta chain was seen just once. The antigen is not known. V lost 6 bases, J lost 2 bases, and 15 bases lay in between. The CDR3 has 15 amino acids. Germline V CDR1 and CDR2: SEHNR, FQNEAQ (reference sequence). This PCR relied on a set of 60 Vbeta primers and 13 Jbeta primers. In the authors' workflow: A later analysis counted about 80 million unique TCR beta chains, around 12 million shared. Repertoires were generated with immunoSEQ multiplex PCR, while TCRdb's copy carries only in-frame clones and drops some. V, J and clone size were drawn from that table, and D and trimming were deduced from the DNA. Of approximately 100,000 clones listed, 81% are singletons. This entry comes from a study of cytomegalovirus exposure and HLA in healthy donors. In the study overall: An analysis done earlier identified some 120 million unique TCR beta sequences from approximately 170 million T cells. General observations from the study: Per a later analysis, 15,000 to 20,000 TCR beta sequences showed association with HLA alleles at 0.05 false discovery rate. Analyses of presence and absence presupposed an approximately uniform sequencing depth across donors.

The sequenced sample was PBMCs. The V call is TRBV7-9, the J call TRBJ2-3; maybe TRBD2 (5 bases). The source of this sequence is a woman younger than 45 in good health and CMV-seronegative. The CDR3 region is CASRPAGGFTDTQYF. The CDR3 bases are TGTGCCAGCAGGCCGGCTGGAGGTTTCACAGATACGCAGTATTTT.